This T cell receptor beta chain stems from a study of blood T cell repertoires in COVID-19. About the study: Samples of COVID-19 (acute and convalescent) were obtained from the United States, Italy and Spain. PBMCs, B-cell-depleted T cells, or T cells were the source of the cDNA or gDNA that made up the material.

Original handling: Counts of nucleated cells, estimated from reference gene primer amplification, were obtained. Repertoires were generated with immunoSEQ multiplex PCR, while TCRdb's copy carries only in-frame clones and drops some. From that table come the V and J calls and clone size; the DNA was used to work out D and trimming. The sample contains about 88,000 clones, roughly nine tenths of which appear only once. V shed 0 bases and J shed 5 bases, with 14 bases lying between them. The germline V gene encodes CDR1 MGHRA and CDR2 YSYEKL. The CDR3 spans 16 residues. The sequencing input was peripheral blood. The rearrangement joins TRBV4-1 to TRBJ1-5, with D perhaps TRBD1 (6 bases). The sequence derives from a woman aged 55-69 years with COVID-19, enrolled during active disease. The CDR3 loop reads CASSQESGTNYQPQHF. The CDR3 coding sequence is TGCGCCAGCAGCCAAGAGTCCGGGACAAACTATCAGCCCCAGCATTTT.